Listed below are T cell receptor beta chains from one sample, sequenced in a study of blood T cell repertoires in COVID-19. Using immunoSEQ multiplex PCR, the repertoire was profiled, and TCRdb retains in-frame clones only, with some absent. The sample contains roughly 410,000 clones, about 89% of which appear only once. Sequencing used peripheral blood. The receptors here all came from a man aged 35 to 55 with acute or convalescent COVID-19. Both conserved end residues are part of each CDR3. The D gene is left open where the match is weak. Part of the rows lack a size; the others show once, few, many or a class for expanded clones.

clone size: NA
V gene: TRBV6-6
D gene: NA
J gene: TRBJ1-6
CDR3 protein: CASSRRPGTVYNSPLHF
CDR3 DNA: TGTGCCAGCAGTCGACGACCGGGAACAGTCTATAATTCACCCCTCCACTTT

clone size: once
V gene: TRBV7-2
D gene: NA
J gene: TRBJ1-5
CDR3 protein: CASSLGSAGAYQPQHF
CDR3 DNA: TGTGCCAGCAGCTTAGGGTCGGCGGGGGCATATCAGCCCCAGCATTTT

clone size: NA
V gene: TRBV7-8
D gene: NA
J gene: TRBJ1-5
CDR3 protein: CASSLLQRSNQPQHF
CDR3 DNA: TGTGCCAGCAGCCTCTTGCAGCGCAGCAATCAGCCCCAGCATTTT

clone size: NA
V gene: TRBV6-2/TRBV6-3
D gene: TRBD2
J gene: TRBJ2-1
CDR3 protein: CASSTPRTSGGVHEQFF
CDR3 DNA: TGTGCCAGCAGTACCCCTCGGACTAGCGGGGGGGTGCATGAGCAGTTCTTC

clone size: NA
V gene: TRBV2
D gene: TRBD1
J gene: TRBJ1-4
CDR3 protein: CASSLETGVEKLFF
CDR3 DNA: TGTGCCAGCAGTCTGGAAACAGGGGTGGAAAAACTGTTTTTT

clone size: NA
V gene: TRBV27
D gene: NA
J gene: TRBJ1-2
CDR3 protein: CAVWQGGGYTF
CDR3 DNA: TGTGCCGTGTGGCAGGGTGGAGGCTACACCTTC

clone size: NA
V gene: TRBV3-1/TRBV3-2
D gene: TRBD2
J gene: TRBJ2-3
CDR3 protein: CASSPLASGGPTSTDTQYF
CDR3 DNA: TGTGCCAGCAGCCCGCTCGCTAGCGGGGGCCCAACTAGCACAGATACGCAGTATTTT

clone size: NA
V gene: TRBV11-2
D gene: TRBD2
J gene: TRBJ2-3
CDR3 protein: CASSSLAGYYSTDTQYF
CDR3 DNA: TGTGCCAGCAGCTCCCTAGCGGGCTATTATAGCACAGATACGCAGTATTTT

clone size: once
V gene: TRBV13
D gene: TRBD2
J gene: TRBJ2-1
CDR3 protein: CASSSLGLADGSYNEQFF
CDR3 DNA: TGTGCCAGCAGCTCCCTTGGACTAGCCGACGGCTCCTACAATGAGCAGTTCTTC

clone size: NA
V gene: TRBV7-2
D gene: NA
J gene: TRBJ2-3
CDR3 protein: CASSWGADTQYF
CDR3 DNA: TGTGCCAGCAGCTGGGGGGCAGATACGCAGTATTTT

clone size: NA
V gene: TRBV29-1
D gene: TRBD1
J gene: TRBJ1-1
CDR3 protein: CSVFSDRDNAEAFF
CDR3 DNA: TGCAGCGTTTTCTCGGACAGGGATAACGCTGAAGCTTTCTTT

clone size: NA
V gene: TRBV5-4
D gene: NA
J gene: TRBJ1-1
CDR3 protein: CASSSSGEDTEAFF
CDR3 DNA: TGTGCCAGCAGCTCGTCGGGGGAAGACACTGAAGCTTTCTTT

clone size: NA
V gene: TRBV7-3
D gene: NA
J gene: TRBJ2-1
CDR3 protein: CASSLRLATSYNEQFF
CDR3 DNA: TGTGCCAGCAGCTTAAGGCTAGCGACCTCCTACAATGAGCAGTTCTTC

clone size: NA
V gene: TRBV13
D gene: TRBD1
J gene: TRBJ1-2
CDR3 protein: CASSLGTGADGYTF
CDR3 DNA: TGTGCCAGCAGCCTAGGAACAGGGGCGGATGGCTACACCTTC

clone size: NA
V gene: TRBV4-2
D gene: NA
J gene: TRBJ1-2
CDR3 protein: CASSQGRVPLVGTF
CDR3 DNA: TGTGCCAGCAGCCAAGGCAGGGTACCTCTAGTGGGCACCTTC

clone size: NA
V gene: TRBV19
D gene: TRBD1
J gene: TRBJ1-3
CDR3 protein: CASTTQGQDSGNTIYF
CDR3 DNA: TGTGCCAGTACCACCCAGGGACAGGACTCTGGAAACACCATATATTTT